Listed below are T cell receptor beta chains from one sample, sequenced in a study of technical replicates of blood from several donors. Profiling relied on immunoSEQ multiplex PCR, and the TCRdb table lists in-frame clones only, not all of them. This table holds 53,000 or so clones, 85% to 90% found once. The sequenced material came from PBMCs. Receptors were obtained from a human donor in good health. Some clones in this sample may be carry-over from other donors' samples. Both conserved end residues are part of each CDR3. The D gene is left open where the match is weak. The size field is filled for only some rows; it gives once, few, many or a size class.

cdr3_nt	cdr3_aa	v_call	d_call	cdr3_length	j_call	clone_size
TGCGCCAGCAGCCAAGATGTGGGGACAAATTCACCCCTCCACTTT	CASSQDVGTNSPLHF	TRBV4-3	NA	15	TRBJ1-6	NA
TGTGCCAGCAGCTCCGGACAGGTGTGGGTAGAGACCCAGTACTTC	CASSSGQVWVETQYF	TRBV7-6	TRBD1	15	TRBJ2-5	NA
TGTGCCAGCAGAGGAACCGAGACAAATTACAATGAGCAGTTCTTC	CASRGTETNYNEQFF	TRBV6-1	NA	15	TRBJ2-1	NA
TGTGCCAGCAGCTCGACTTCCGACAGTTTAGTTACTGAAGCTTTCTTT	CASSSTSDSLVTEAFF	TRBV5-6	NA	16	TRBJ1-1	NA
TGTGCCATCTCCCGCGGGGTTGAAGGTCAGCCCCAGCATTTT	CAISRGVEGQPQHF	TRBV10-3	NA	14	TRBJ1-5	once
TGTGCCTGGACAGGGTCCGGTGAAAAACTGTTTTTT	CAWTGSGEKLFF	TRBV30	NA	12	TRBJ1-4	once
TGTGCCAGCAGCCAAGAGAAGGGGGACAGGGTCTATGGCTACACCTTC	CASSQEKGDRVYGYTF	TRBV4-2	TRBD1	16	TRBJ1-2	NA
TGCGCCAGCAGGGGAGTCGGGGGGGCGCTCCCCCTCGGCTACACCTTC	CASRGVGGALPLGYTF	TRBV4-1	NA	16	TRBJ1-2	NA
TGTGCCAGCAGCTTAGAACGACAGGGACGGGGTGGCTACACCTTC	CASSLERQGRGGYTF	TRBV7-2	TRBD1	15	TRBJ1-2	NA
TGTGCCAGCACGCCCCCGGGGAACACCGGGGAGCTGTTTTTT	CASTPPGNTGELFF	TRBV7-3	NA	14	TRBJ2-2	NA
TGTGCCAGTAGTATCTCAGGCGAAACTAATGAAAAACTGTTTTTT	CASSISGETNEKLFF	TRBV19	NA	15	TRBJ1-4	NA
TGTGCCAGCAGCTCCACGACAGGGGGCGGTAATGAAAAACTGTTTTTT	CASSSTTGGGNEKLFF	TRBV7-9	TRBD1	16	TRBJ1-4	NA